Following are 17 T cell receptor beta chains from one sample sequenced in a study of T cells in Graves' hyperthyroidism and ophthalmopathy. Amplified regions were TCR beta CDR3 sequences from RNA transcripts. The HTBI set primed first-round TCR CDR3 RT-PCR. TCRdb fed the multiplex PCR reads into MiXCR, producing one record per CDR3 protein. This sample has some 620,000 distinct CDR3 sequences, with 15% to 20% found just once. The sequenced material came from blood. The receptors derive from a woman aged 25 to 45 with Graves' hyperthyroidism.

The rearrangement uses TRBV5-1 and TRBJ2-1, with D possibly matching TRBD1 (6 bases). This CDR3 has 14 residues. V lost 4 bases, J lost 3 bases, and 11 bases lay in between. CDR1 is SGHRS and CDR2 is YFSETQ in the germline V gene. CDR3 nucleotides: TGCGCCAGCAGCCCGTTGGACAGCTACAATGAGCAGTTCTTC. It specifies CASSPLDSYNEQFF.

This clonotype was observed a single time. The genes are TRBV20-1 and TRBJ1-4; the D is unclear. The ends were cut back, 5 bases at V and 4 bases at J, with 17 bases in the middle. Germline CDR1 reads DFQATT; CDR2 reads SNEGSKA (reference sequence). CDR3 length: 15 amino acids. The CDR3 DNA reads as TGCAGTGCTGGACCCCCTGTGAGTCTTAATGAAAAACTGTTTTTT. Amino acids: CSAGPPVSLNEKLFF.

J is TRBJ2-3 and V is TRBV6-2 or TRBV6-3; tentatively, D is TRBD2 (5 bases). The ends were cut back, 3 bases at V and 2 bases at J, with 12 bases in the middle. Germline assignment: CDR1 MNHEY and CDR2 SVGEGT. The CDR3 has 15 amino acids. The CDR3 nucleotides read TGTGCCAGCAGTTATGGACGGGGATACACAGATACGCAGTATTTT. It codes for CASSYGRGYTDTQYF.

With respect to this clonotype: This is likely a read error, given that the CDR3 carries no conserved phenylalanine or tryptophan at its end. V usage is TRBV28 and J usage is TRBJ2-1; 8 bases are shared with TRBD2. The germline V gene has CDR1 MDHEN and CDR2 SYDVKM. The CDR3 is 22 residues long. The ends lost 3 bases at V and 1 base at J; junction bases unmatched: 23. CDR3 residues: CASSLVRRWTSLGGESYNEQFL. DNA of the CDR3: TGTGCCAGCAGTTTGGTACGCCGTTGGACTAGCTTAGGGGGAGAGTCCTACAATGAGCAGTTCCTC.

In its sample, this clonotype was seen a few times. The chain has TRBV6-1 and TRBJ1-3, with a possible D match to TRBD1 (6 bases). The CDR3 length is 15 residues. Per the germline V gene, CDR1 is MNHNS and CDR2 is SASEGT. V was cut by 5 bases and J by 6 bases, with 17 bases left in between. The CDR3 region has the DNA TGTGCCAGCAGTCAAAATACAGGGCGCGAAAACACCATATATTTT. Its translation: CASSQNTGRENTIYF.

In its sample, this clonotype was seen many times. This chain links TRBV6-1 with TRBJ2-7; TRBD2 might be the D (6 bases). The CDR3 consists of 13 residues. Trimming removed 6 bases from V and 5 bases from J, with 14 bases in between. Germline V gene data show CDR1 as MNHNS and CDR2 as SASEGT. In nucleotides, the CDR3 is TGTGCCAGCAGGGGGGACTCGAGGGACGAGCAGTACTTC. Protein: CASRGDSRDEQYF.

At least ten counts were recorded for this clonotype. This chain links TRBV20-1 with TRBJ2-1, with TRBD2 matching over 8 bases. Germline V lookup: CDR1 DFQATT, CDR2 SNEGSKA (reference sequence). The ends lost 4 bases at V and 6 bases at J; junction bases unmatched: 8. There are 14 residues in the CDR3. The CDR3 region has the DNA TGCAGTGCTACAAAGCAGCGGGAGATCAATGAGCAGTTCTTC. As protein: CSATKQREINEQFF.

This clonotype was observed many times. CDR3 nucleotide sequence: TGTGCCAGCAGCCCGTCGGGTCAGCCCCAGCATTTT. This codes for CASSPSGQPQHF. This chain uses TRBV18 with TRBJ1-5; D ambiguous. Germline values: CDR1 KGHSH, CDR2 LQKENI. Trimming cost V 8 bases and J 6 bases, with 11 bases left between them. This CDR3 is built from 12 residues.

At least ten counts were recorded for this clonotype. The rearrangement uses TRBV28 and TRBJ1-1; tentatively, D is TRBD1 (6 bases). Trimming took 5 bases from V and 5 from J, leaving 15 bases between them. In germline, CDR1 is MDHEN, CDR2 SYDVKM. The CDR3 totals 14 residues. CDR3 amino acids: CASSPPGAGTEAFF. Here the CDR3 DNA reads TGTGCCAGCAGTCCCCCGGGGGCCGGAACTGAAGCTTTCTTT.

This clonotype has a count of ten or more. The chain carries TRBV30 and TRBJ2-3; no clear D. There are 13 residues in the CDR3. Deletions cut 2 bases from V and 0 bases from J, with 6 bases between. The germline V gene has CDR1 GTSNPN and CDR2 SVGIG (reference sequence). The CDR3 protein is CAWSLRSTDTQYF. CDR3 coding DNA: TGTGCCTGGAGTCTAAGGAGCACAGATACGCAGTATTTT. Together with reference TRBV30 and TRBJ2-3, the CDR3 gives the full variable domain: SQTIHQWPATLVQPVGSPLSLECTVEGTSNPNLYWYRQAAGRGLQLLFYSVGIGQISSEVPQNLSASRPQDRQFILSSKKLLLSDSGFYLCAWSLRSTDTQYFGPGTRLTVL.

The chain links TRBV18 to TRBJ1-3; D unclear. Trimming pared 6 bases from V and 0 bases from J, leaving 9 bases between. Per germline, CDR1 KGHSH and CDR2 LQKENI. The CDR3 sequence is 14 residues long. The CDR3 here is CASSPQNSGNTIYF. CDR3 DNA sequence: TGTGCCAGCTCGCCCCAAAACTCTGGAAACACCATATATTTT.

This clonotype occurred a few times. This may come from a read error, since a much larger clone is one base off. This chain connects TRBV27 to TRBJ1-1; possible D gene TRBD1, 5 bases. The CDR3 runs to 13 residues. Germline assignment: CDR1 MNHEY and CDR2 SMNVEV (reference sequence). CDR3 DNA: TGTGCCAGCAGTTTATCGACAGCTACTGAAGCTCTCTTT. Translated, it gives CASSLSTATEALF.

This chain links TRBV30 with TRBJ2-3; D might be TRBD2 (6 bases). Germline-derived CDR1 and CDR2 are GTSNPN and SVGIG (reference sequence). Trimming left V 0 bases short and J 4 bases short, with 11 bases between. The CDR3 consists of 14 residues. The CDR3 DNA reads as TGTGCCTGGAGTGTTCCGGGAGTCTCAGATACGCAGTATTTT. Its protein is CAWSVPGVSDTQYF.

Only one count was recorded for this clonotype. V usage is TRBV9 and J usage is TRBJ2-3, with D perhaps TRBD2 (6 bases). Trimming took 3 bases from V and 1 from J, leaving 15 bases between them. CDR3 length: 16 amino acids. CDR1 and CDR2 (germline): SGDLS, YYNGEE. The CDR3 spells CASSAGGYAGTDTQYF. The CDR3 region has the DNA TGTGCCAGCAGCGCTGGGGGGTACGCGGGCACAGATACGCAGTATTTT.

The V and J genes are TRBV20-1 and TRBJ2-5; 14 nucleotides line up with TRBD2. J gave up 3 bases and V 6 bases, and 12 bases lay outside the gene matches. The germline CDR1 and CDR2 sequences are DFQATT and SNEGSKA (reference sequence). The CDR3 is 17 residues long. The CDR3 protein is CSASGTSGRGWEETQYF. CDR3 DNA sequence: TGCAGTGCCTCCGGGACTAGCGGGAGAGGCTGGGAAGAGACCCAGTACTTC.

The chain uses TRBV7-3 and TRBJ2-1; D is ambiguous. The CDR3 length is 12 residues. Germline CDR1 and CDR2: SGHTA and FQGTGA. V lost 0 bases, J lost 9 bases, and 6 bases lay in between. The CDR3: CASSLTQSEQFF. CDR3 sequence (DNA): TGTGCCAGCAGCTTAACCCAGAGTGAGCAGTTCTTC.

This clonotype has more than one count but fewer than ten. This chain uses TRBV6-2 or TRBV6-3 with TRBJ1-5, with a tentative D call TRBD1 (5 bases). V gave up 5 bases and J gave up 2 bases, with 13 bases separating them. This CDR3 is 15 amino acids long. Germline loops: CDR1 MNHEY, CDR2 SVGEGT. CDR3 in amino acids: CASSITGGRNQPQHF. CDR3 nucleotide sequence: TGTGCCAGCAGTATAACCGGGGGACGCAATCAGCCCCAGCATTTT.